This T cell receptor (beta chain) is drawn from a study of memory CD4+ T cells and cytomegalovirus serostatus. Germline-derived CDR1 and CDR2 are SNHLY and FYNNEI. The CDR3 spans 12 residues. The germline V and J ends were trimmed by 0 bases and 15 bases, with 12 bases remaining between them. Per the study methods: After removing out-of-frame reads, millions of distinct TCRbeta sequences remained. Sequencing used immunoSEQ multiplex PCR; TCRdb keeps in-frame clones, though not all of them. V, J and clone size derive from that table, while D and trimming were established from the DNA sequence. The sample includes about 46,000 clones, over 75% of them seen just once. Worth noting for this clone: The target antigen is unknown.

Findings and caveats of the study: Suggested: most of the CMV-linked TCR signature lies in CD4+ memory cells. Each of roughly 65 CMV-associated TCRbeta sequences occurred in one to five individuals.

Single viable CD3+CD4+CD8-CD45RO+ cells were sorted as the memory CD4+ T cells. Serostatus was set by detecting CMV pp150, pp28, p38, p52 IgG. The sample comprised memory CD4+ T cells from blood. The chain recombines TRBV2 with TRBJ2-4; TRBD1 or TRBD2 may be the D gene (5 bases each). The sequence was obtained from an adult in good health and CMV-seronegative. The CDR3 loop reads CASSEAGDEVYF. As DNA, the CDR3 is TGTGCCAGCAGTGAAGCAGGGGACGAAGTGTACTTC.